The clone carrying this T cell receptor (beta chain) was seen only a few times. TCRdb analysed the 5' RACE reads with MiXCR anew, one entry per CDR3 protein. This repertoire shows 110,000 or so distinct CDR3 sequences, 10% to 12% found once; its top ten account for more than 20%. This sample stems from a study of spatial heterogeneity in lung cancer. In the study overall: Alpha-chain sequences were consistently detected in smaller numbers than beta-chain sequences.

V lost 2 bases to trimming and J lost 5 bases, with 9 bases between them. The CDR3 runs 13 residues. The time point here: blood at routine non-recurrence follow-up after resection. Whole RNA, which was extracted from tumor, nontumor lung tissue or frozen PBMC, was sequenced without any cell sorting. The receptor comes from a female donor with early-stage non-small cell lung cancer. The starting material was PBMCs, obtained at follow-up. The V gene is TRBV12-3 or TRBV12-4, the J gene TRBJ2-5; a possible D gene is TRBD2 (6 bases). Here the CDR3 reads CASSLWGEETQYF. The DNA of the CDR3 is TGTGCCAGCAGTTTATGGGGGGAGGAGACCCAGTACTTC.